Each of the 3 T cell receptor beta chains below was sequenced from the same sample in a study of regulatory T cells in long-lasting Graves disease. Time point reported: newly diagnosed GD, antithyroid drugs for less than 3 months. RNA from PBMCs was the source of the TCR library. In building TCR beta libraries, iRepertoire HTBI primers were used together with Arm-PCR of CDR3 regions. One entry per CDR3 protein, called by TCRdb with MiXCR from the multiplex PCR reads. The data show 580,000 or so distinct CDR3 sequences, about 16% seen once. Separately, the same data were catalogued under a study of T cells in Graves' hyperthyroidism and ophthalmopathy.

The material sequenced was peripheral blood mononuclear cells (PBMCs), taken at new diagnosis, from a patient treated with antithyroid drugs. These receptor sequences come from a man younger than 30 with Graves disease.

This clonotype was observed a handful of times. The chain couples TRBV2 to TRBJ2-3; a possible D gene is TRBD2 (5 bases). Trimming pared 5 bases from V and 6 bases from J, leaving 6 bases between. Germline V gene lookup returns CDR1 SNHLY and CDR2 FYNNEI. The CDR3 totals 11 residues. As DNA, the CDR3 is TGTGCCAGCAGTCGGAGGGATACGCAGTATTTT. It codes for CASSRRDTQYF.

With regard to this clonotype: A clone one base away is much larger, so this may be a read error. V is TRBV7-6 and J is TRBJ2-5; tentatively, D is TRBD2 (6 bases). V gave up 1 base and J gave up 4 bases, with 7 bases separating them. The CDR3 is 13 amino acids. The germline V gene encodes CDR1 SGHVS and CDR2 FNYEAQ. The CDR3 nucleotides are TGTGCCAGCAGCTTAGACGGGGGAGAGACCCAGTACTTC. Its translation is CASSLDGGETQYF.

This clonotype is a singleton in its sample. The chain joins TRBV7-9 to TRBJ1-4; tentative D call: TRBD1 (6 bases). Trimming took 3 bases from V and 8 from J, leaving 16 bases between them. This CDR3 region has 15 residues. Per germline, CDR1 SEHNR and CDR2 FQNEAQ (reference sequence). The CDR3 region is CASSLKQGPLEKLFF. In nucleotides, the CDR3 is TGTGCCAGCAGCTTGAAACAGGGCCCTTTGGAAAAACTGTTTTTT. Filled out from reference TRBV7-9 and TRBJ1-4, the complete variable domain reads DTGVSQNPRHKITKRGQNVTFRCDPISEHNRLYWYRQTLGQGPEFLTYFQNEAQLEKSRLLSDRFSAERPKGSFSTLEIQRTEQGDSAMYLCASSLKQGPLEKLFFGSGTQLSVL.